This T cell receptor beta chain derives from a study of a mutant IDH1 vaccine in newly diagnosed glioma (dated by TCRdb to the early 2020s). The study in broad terms: Eight vaccinations were administered to patients in weeks 1, 3, 5, 7, 11, 15, 19 and 23, corresponding to visits V03 through V10. In the chemotherapy-containing groups, vaccination started alongside temozolomide cycles, whereas in patients who had radiotherapy alone it started 4-6 weeks after radiotherapy. Six visits were used for peripheral blood collection: V03 (baseline), V05, V07, V10, V12 and V13. The roughly 30 treated patients were approximately 60% male and around 40% female, with a mean age of around 40 years. Longitudinal TCRB deep sequencing was done for 25 treated patients, wherever samples were available for exploratory analyses. Before enrollment, patients had received standard therapy of radiotherapy alone, temozolomide alone, or radiochemotherapy with temozolomide; most received the combination.

The method was the immunoSEQ multiplex PCR assay. The hsTCRB Kit was used according to the manufacturer's protocol to amplify rearranged TCR beta chain sequences. TCRB libraries were sequenced on an Illumina MiSeq. Under the source paper's analysis protocol: The proprietary platform of the kit vendor was used for demultiplexing, trimming and gene mapping. Not all clones reach the TCRdb copy of this immuneACCESS table, which keeps in-frame sequences only. Checked studies attribute under half of the gap to unresolved V genes and leave the rest unexplained. The V and J calls and clone size were taken over from that table, and D and trimming were inferred from the DNA. This sample is represented by 20,000 to 25,000 clones; less than 80% of them were singletons. Around 8% of the sample belongs to the ten largest clones. The time point tag for this specimen amounts to: week 11, during vaccination. Every vaccine dose consisted of 300 ug of a 20-mer mutant IDH1 peptide in Montanide, administered subcutaneously together with topical imiquimod. Newly diagnosed WHO grade 3 or 4 IDH1-mutant astrocytomas showing loss of nuclear ATRX were present in the donors. The samples were drawn from NOA16, a multicentre, single-arm, open-label phase I trial in Germany that tested a mutant IDH1 peptide vaccine in humans for the first time. Genomic DNA for TCRB sequencing was extracted from EDTA blood using the DNeasy Blood and Tissue Kit.

Per the germline V gene, SGHNT is the CDR1 and YENEEA is the CDR2. The CDR3 measures 13 amino acids from cysteine to phenylalanine. This entry keeps only the CDR3 DNA: 39 bases, framed from base 1. In its sample, this clone was seen once. The antigen it recognizes is unknown. The junction departs from germline at one end; a sequencing error may be responsible. Other DNA variants within this sample encode the same CDR3. Broad study findings and their caveats: Selection of PBMC samples for TCRB deep sequencing was based on availability. Vaccine-induced immune responses across multiple MHC alleles were detected in about 92% of patients. Changes in the top peripheral T cell clonotypes picked up by TCRB sequencing did not appear to be linked to pseudoprogression. According to the authors, sample limitations meant that analyses of patient blood samples could not be reproduced.

The sample in question was PBMCs, obtained from a glioma patient whose treatment included an IDH1 peptide vaccine. Rearrangement joined TRBV11-3 to TRBJ2-1; a confident D gene designation cannot be given. The sequence derives from a man aged 40-50 years with glioma. At the DNA level, the sequence is TGTGCCAGCAGCCTAGATCATTACAATGAGCAGTTCTTC. Its protein product is CASSLDHYNEQFF.